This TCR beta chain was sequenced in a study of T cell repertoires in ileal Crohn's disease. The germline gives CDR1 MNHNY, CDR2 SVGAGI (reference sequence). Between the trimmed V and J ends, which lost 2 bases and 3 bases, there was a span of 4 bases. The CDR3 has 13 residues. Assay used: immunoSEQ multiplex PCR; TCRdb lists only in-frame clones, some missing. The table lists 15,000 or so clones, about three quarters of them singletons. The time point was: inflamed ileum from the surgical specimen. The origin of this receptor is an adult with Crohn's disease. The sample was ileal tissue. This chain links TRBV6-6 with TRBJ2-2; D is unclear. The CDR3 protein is CASSYRDTGELFF. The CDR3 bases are TGTGCCAGCAGTTACCGGGACACCGGGGAGCTGTTTTTT.